Presented here are 21 T cell receptor beta chains from one specimen sequenced in a study of cytomegalovirus exposure and HLA in healthy donors. The PCR contained 60 Vbeta and 13 Jbeta primers. Measured with immunoSEQ multiplex PCR; TCRdb has only the in-frame clones, and not every one. The profile covers about 120,000 clones, with 80% appearing a single time and over 2.5% taken by the ten largest. The sample consisted of PBMCs. These receptors came from a male donor in good health and CMV-seronegative.

This clone was found a few times. This rearrangement joins TRBV30 to TRBJ1-1; TRBD1 matches at 7 bases. The CDR3 has 13 residues. CDR1 is GTSNPN and CDR2 is SVGIG in the germline V gene (reference sequence). Germline trimming cut 0 bases from V and 5 bases from J; bases unmatched to any gene: 3. The CDR3 reads CAWSVQGETEAFF. The CDR3, as DNA: TGTGCCTGGAGTGTTCAGGGGGAGACTGAAGCTTTCTTT.

On this clone: This same CDR3 is encoded by further DNA sequences in the sample. The V and J genes are TRBV5-1 and TRBJ2-3, with D unclear. Germline CDR1 SGHRS, CDR2 YFSETQ. The CDR3 is 15 residues long. Trimming removed 1 base from V and 1 base from J, with 10 bases in between. The CDR3 DNA is TGCGCCAGCAGCTTGCGCGGCCTAGGCACAGATACGCAGTATTTT. Amino acids: CASSLRGLGTDTQYF. Based on the CDR3 plus reference TRBV5-1 and TRBJ2-3, the full variable domain is KAGVTQTPRYLIKTRGQQVTLSCSPISGHRSVSWYQQTPGQGLQFLFEYFSETQRNKGNFPGRFSGRQFSNSRSEMNVSTLELGDSALYLCASSLRGLGTDTQYFGPGTRLTVL.

The J gene is TRBJ1-3, the V gene TRBV4-2, with D tentatively TRBD1 (5 bases). The CDR3 consists of 18 residues. Germline assignment: CDR1 LGHNA and CDR2 YNFKEQ. The V gene lost 1 base and the J gene lost 3 bases, with 19 bases spanning the gap. CDR3 sequence: CASSQVEGIGWVGNTIYF. CDR3 in DNA: TGTGCCAGCAGCCAAGTGGAGGGGATCGGCTGGGTTGGAAACACCATATATTTT.

J is TRBJ1-2 and V is TRBV2, with TRBD1 as a possible D gene (5 bases). The germline V and J ends were trimmed by 7 bases and 0 bases, with 12 bases remaining between them. CDR1 is SNHLY and CDR2 is FYNNEI in the germline V gene. The CDR3 runs 14 residues. CDR3 region: CASMSGVTNYGYTF. CDR3 nucleotides: TGTGCCAGCATGTCGGGGGTGACTAACTATGGCTACACCTTC.

V and J are TRBV19 and TRBJ1-5; D is perhaps TRBD1 (6 bases). The germline gives CDR1 LNHDA, CDR2 SQIVND (reference sequence). The CDR3 runs to 15 residues. V shed 4 bases and J shed 3 bases, with 13 bases lying between them. The CDR3 loop reads CASSKFGQTNQPQHF. The DNA of the CDR3 is TGTGCCAGTAGTAAGTTCGGACAGACCAATCAGCCCCAGCATTTT.

The rearrangement joins TRBV5-1 to TRBJ2-1; the match to TRBD2 covers 11 bases. The CDR3 has 15 residues. Germline V CDR1 and CDR2: SGHRS, YFSETQ. With 3 bases clipped from V and 5 bases from J, the junction kept 4 bases outside the gene matches. The CDR3 region has the DNA TGCGCCAGCAGCTCGGGACTAGCGGCCCACAATGAGCAGTTCTTC. Amino acids: CASSSGLAAHNEQFF. Variable domain in full (rest from reference TRBV5-1 and TRBJ2-1): KAGVTQTPRYLIKTRGQQVTLSCSPISGHRSVSWYQQTPGQGLQFLFEYFSETQRNKGNFPGRFSGRQFSNSRSEMNVSTLELGDSALYLCASSSGLAAHNEQFFGPGTRLTVL.

The chain links TRBV18 to TRBJ1-2, with D unresolved. V lost 3 bases and J lost 8, with 13 bases in between. The CDR3 covers 13 residues. Germline V gives CDR1 KGHSH, CDR2 LQKENI. The CDR3, as DNA: TGTGCCAGCTCACCGGGCTCTTTATGGGGCTACACCTTC. This translates into CASSPGSLWGYTF.

This clone was counted between two and nine times. Its ends do not fully match the called genes, so a read error is possible. This chain links TRBV6-4 with TRBJ2-6, with D possibly matching TRBD1 (5 bases). Germline CDR1 and CDR2: MRHNA and SNTAGT. This CDR3 comprises 15 residues. CDR3 protein: CASSDYGSGANGLTF. The CDR3 nucleotides read TGTGCCAGCAGTGATTATGGGTCTGGGGCCAACGGCCTGACTTTC.

The rearrangement joins TRBV5-8 to TRBJ1-1; TRBD1 matches 12 bases. Germline CDR1 and CDR2: SGHTS and YDEGEE. The V gene end was trimmed by 4 bases and the J gene end by 8 bases; junction bases not matched to a gene: 12. The CDR3 extends over 16 amino acids. As DNA, the CDR3 is TGTGCCAGCAGCCGATACCTCGGGACAGGGGGCGCCGAAGCTTTCTTT. Protein product: CASSRYLGTGGAEAFF.

The chain carries TRBV5-1 and TRBJ2-3; D perhaps matches TRBD1 (5 bases). Germline lookup yields CDR1 SGHRS and CDR2 YFSETQ. The CDR3 has 14 amino acids. The V end lost 4 bases, the J end lost 0 bases, and 9 bases lay between the germline ends. The CDR3 DNA sequence: TGCGCCAGCAGCAGGAAGGGGAGCACAGATACGCAGTATTTT. Its protein is CASSRKGSTDTQYF.

The rearrangement joins TRBV6-4 to TRBJ2-2; the match to TRBD1 covers 8 bases. Germline V gene sequence: CDR1 MRHNA, CDR2 SNTAGT. After removal of 4 bases from V and 7 bases from J, the junction contained 5 bases not matched to a gene. CDR3 length: 14 amino acids. For the CDR3, the DNA is TGTGCCAGCAGTGCCGACAGGGGAGGCGGGGAGCTGTTTTTT. Residues: CASSADRGGGELFF.

V is TRBV27 and J is TRBJ1-3; 10 bases align to TRBD1. J lost 0 bases, V lost 8 bases, and 4 bases had no gene match. Looked up from germline, CDR1 is MNHEY and CDR2 is SMNVEV (reference sequence). There are 15 residues in the CDR3. The CDR3 sequence: CASGQGVGSGNTIYF. The DNA for the CDR3 is TGTGCCAGCGGACAGGGGGTAGGCTCTGGAAACACCATATATTTT.

V is TRBV6-5 and J is TRBJ1-3; TRBD1 matches 7 bases. This CDR3 is 13 amino acids long. Looked up from germline, CDR1 is MNHEY and CDR2 is SVGAGI. Trimming cost V 6 bases and J 4 bases; bases outside gene matches: 3. CDR3 nucleotides: TGTGCCAGCAGCCGACAGGGAGGAAACACCATATATTTT. Its translation is CASSRQGGNTIYF.

The V call is TRBV6-5, the J call TRBJ2-7; possibly TRBD2 for D (5 bases). The germline gives CDR1 MNHEY, CDR2 SVGAGI. This CDR3 has 15 amino acids. V lost 0 bases and J 4 bases, leaving 13 bases between the germline ends. CDR3 DNA: TGTGCCAGCAGTTACTCTCGGGGAGAAAGGTACGAGCAGTACTTC. Amino acid sequence: CASSYSRGERYEQYF.

V usage is TRBV25-1 and J usage is TRBJ2-7, with TRBD1 matching 8 bases. J gave up 5 bases and V 4 bases, and 7 bases lay outside the gene matches. CDR1 is MGHDK and CDR2 is SYGVNS in the germline V gene. This CDR3 is 14 amino acids long. In nucleotides, the CDR3 is TGTGCCAGCAGTGTCACCAGGGGGCAGGACGAGCAGTACTTC. This codes for CASSVTRGQDEQYF.

The chain uses TRBV7-3 and TRBJ2-1; 9 bases match TRBD1. V shed 1 base, J shed 5 bases, and the junction held 9 bases outside the gene matches. The V gene's germline CDR1 is SGHTA and CDR2 FQGTGA. The CDR3 is made up of 17 amino acids. The CDR3 loop reads CASSLIGGTGIDNEQFF. Here the CDR3 DNA reads TGTGCCAGCAGCTTAATAGGTGGGACAGGGATCGACAATGAGCAGTTCTTC. The whole variable domain, remainder taken from reference TRBV7-3 and TRBJ2-1, is GAGVSQTPSNKVTEKGKYVELRCDPISGHTALYWYRQSLGQGPEFLIYFQGTGAADDSGLPNDRFFAVRPEGSVSTLKIQRTERGDSAVYLCASSLIGGTGIDNEQFFGPGTRLTVL.

The chain recombines TRBV29-1 with TRBJ1-2; 10 nucleotides match TRBD1. The CDR3 extends over 14 amino acids. Trimming at V came to 6 bases and at J to 1 base, leaving 5 bases not matched to a gene. Germline assignment: CDR1 SQVTM and CDR2 ANQGSEA. Here the CDR3 DNA reads TGCAGCGTGGACAGGGGGGATTTTAACTATGGCTACACCTTC. It encodes CSVDRGDFNYGYTF.

The chain employs TRBV27 and TRBJ1-5, with 8 positions matching TRBD1. Germline V gene data show CDR1 as MNHEY and CDR2 as SMNVEV (reference sequence). The V segment lost 0 bases and the J segment 2 bases; nucleotides outside the gene matches: 3. The CDR3 is 16 amino acids. For the CDR3, the DNA is TGTGCCAGCAGTTTATCGCAGGGGGCGCGCAATCAGCCCCAGCATTTT. Residues: CASSLSQGARNQPQHF.

The chain joins TRBV7-8 to TRBJ2-5, with TRBD1 as a possible D gene (6 bases). Trimming removed 5 bases at V and 2 bases at J, with 9 bases between. This CDR3 comprises 13 residues. CDR1 SGHVS and CDR2 FQNEAQ come from the germline V gene. CDR3 loop: CASSNDRQETQYF. The CDR3 DNA reads TGTGCCAGCAGCAACGACAGGCAAGAGACCCAGTACTTC.

This clone has only one observation. V gene TRBV28 combines with J gene TRBJ1-2; a possible D gene is TRBD1 (5 bases). Germline V gene sequence: CDR1 MDHEN, CDR2 SYDVKM. The V end was cut by 5 bases, the J end by 7 bases, with 11 bases between. The CDR3 runs 12 residues. The CDR3, as DNA: TGTGCCAGCAGTCGCAGGGAGGTTGGCTACACCTTC. Translation gives CASSRREVGYTF.

This chain connects TRBV7-6 to TRBJ1-2, with D maybe TRBD1 (5 bases). CDR1 is SGHVS and CDR2 is FNYEAQ in the germline V gene. V gave up 1 base and J gave up 5 bases, with 14 bases separating them. The CDR3 totals 15 residues. CDR3 in amino acids: CASSLEAGIDYGYTF. The CDR3 region has the DNA TGTGCCAGCAGCTTAGAGGCAGGGATTGATTATGGCTACACCTTC.